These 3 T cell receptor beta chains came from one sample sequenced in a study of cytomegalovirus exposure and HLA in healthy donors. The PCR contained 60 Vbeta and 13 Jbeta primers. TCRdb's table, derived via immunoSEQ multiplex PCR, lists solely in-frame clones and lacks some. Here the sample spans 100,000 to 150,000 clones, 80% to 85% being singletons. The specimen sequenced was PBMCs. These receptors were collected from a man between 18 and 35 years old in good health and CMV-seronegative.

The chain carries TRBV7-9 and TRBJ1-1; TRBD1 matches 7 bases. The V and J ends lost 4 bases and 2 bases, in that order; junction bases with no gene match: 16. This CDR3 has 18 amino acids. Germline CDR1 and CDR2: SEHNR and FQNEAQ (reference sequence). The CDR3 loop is CASSWGGTAVNSNTEAFF. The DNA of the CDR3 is TGTGCCAGCAGCTGGGGCGGGACAGCCGTTAATTCCAACACTGAAGCTTTCTTT.

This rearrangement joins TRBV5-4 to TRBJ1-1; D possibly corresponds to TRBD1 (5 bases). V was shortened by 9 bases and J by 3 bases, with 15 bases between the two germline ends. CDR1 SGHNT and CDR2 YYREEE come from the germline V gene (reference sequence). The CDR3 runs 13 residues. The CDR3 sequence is CAIPTAGDTEAFF. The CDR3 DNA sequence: TGTGCCATCCCAACCGCGGGGGACACTGAAGCTTTCTTT.

CDR3 bases: TGCGCCAGCAGCCAAGATACAGGGAAGGAACTGTTTTTT. Translated: CASSQDTGKELFF. The genes are TRBV4-3 and TRBJ1-4, with D perhaps TRBD1 (6 bases). Per germline, CDR1 LGHNA and CDR2 YSLEER. Between the trimmed V and J ends, which lost 0 bases and 12 bases, there was a span of 11 bases. This CDR3 is 13 amino acids long.